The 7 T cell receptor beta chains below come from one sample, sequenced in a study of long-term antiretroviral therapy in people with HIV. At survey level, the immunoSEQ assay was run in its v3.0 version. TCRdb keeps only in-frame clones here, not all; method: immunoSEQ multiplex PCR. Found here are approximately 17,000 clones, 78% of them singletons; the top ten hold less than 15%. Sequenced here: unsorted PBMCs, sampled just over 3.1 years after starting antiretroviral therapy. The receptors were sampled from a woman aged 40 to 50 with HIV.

CDR3 residues: CAWSVSITYNEQFF. The CDR3 DNA is TGTGCCTGGAGCGTCAGTATAACCTACAATGAGCAGTTCTTC. This chain links TRBV30 with TRBJ2-1, with unresolved D. CDR1 and CDR2 (germline): GTSNPN, SVGIG (reference sequence). This CDR3 spans 14 amino acids. Trimming removed 3 bases at V and 2 bases at J, with 11 bases between. Filled out from reference TRBV30 and TRBJ2-1, the complete variable domain reads SQTIHQWPATLVQPVGSPLSLECTVEGTSNPNLYWYRQAAGRGLQLLFYSVGIGQISSEVPQNLSASRPQDRQFILSSKKLLLSDSGFYLCAWSVSITYNEQFFGPGTRLTVL.

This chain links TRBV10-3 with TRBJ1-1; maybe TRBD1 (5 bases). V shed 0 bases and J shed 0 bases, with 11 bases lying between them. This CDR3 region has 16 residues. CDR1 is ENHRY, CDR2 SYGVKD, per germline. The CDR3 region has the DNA TGTGCCATCAGTGAGTCGCCGGGGGTAGTGAACACTGAAGCTTTCTTT. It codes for CAISESPGVVNTEAFF.

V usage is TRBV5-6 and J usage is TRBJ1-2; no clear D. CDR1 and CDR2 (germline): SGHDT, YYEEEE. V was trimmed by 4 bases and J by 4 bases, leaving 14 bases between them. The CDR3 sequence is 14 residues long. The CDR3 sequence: CASSPGRPSYGYTF. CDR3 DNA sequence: TGTGCCAGCAGCCCCGGGCGTCCCTCCTATGGCTACACCTTC.

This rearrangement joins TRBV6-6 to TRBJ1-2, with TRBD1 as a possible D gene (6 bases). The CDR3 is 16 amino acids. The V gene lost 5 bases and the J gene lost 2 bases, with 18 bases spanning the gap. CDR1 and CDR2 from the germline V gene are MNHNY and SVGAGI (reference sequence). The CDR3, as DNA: TGTGCCAGCAGTAAAGAGAGGGGGGCAAGCAACTATGGCTACACCTTC. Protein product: CASSKERGASNYGYTF.

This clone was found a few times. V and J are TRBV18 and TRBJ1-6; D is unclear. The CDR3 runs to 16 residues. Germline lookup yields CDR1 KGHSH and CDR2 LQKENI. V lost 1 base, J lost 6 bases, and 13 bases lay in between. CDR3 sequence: CASSPLVTEANSPLHF. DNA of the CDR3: TGTGCCAGCTCACCACTCGTGACGGAAGCTAATTCACCCCTCCACTTT.

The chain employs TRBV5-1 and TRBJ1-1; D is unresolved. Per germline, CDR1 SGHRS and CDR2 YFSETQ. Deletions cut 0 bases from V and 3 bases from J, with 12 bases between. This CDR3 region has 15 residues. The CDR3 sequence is CASSLALPGDTEAFF. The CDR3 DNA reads TGCGCCAGCAGCTTGGCCTTGCCAGGTGACACTGAAGCTTTCTTT.

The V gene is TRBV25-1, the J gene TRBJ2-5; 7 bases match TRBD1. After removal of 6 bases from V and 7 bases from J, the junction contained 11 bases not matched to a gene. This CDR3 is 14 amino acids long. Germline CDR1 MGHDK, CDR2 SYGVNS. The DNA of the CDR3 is TGTGCCAGCAGGGAGACAGGGCTGGTAGGGACCCAGTACTTC. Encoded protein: CASRETGLVGTQYF.